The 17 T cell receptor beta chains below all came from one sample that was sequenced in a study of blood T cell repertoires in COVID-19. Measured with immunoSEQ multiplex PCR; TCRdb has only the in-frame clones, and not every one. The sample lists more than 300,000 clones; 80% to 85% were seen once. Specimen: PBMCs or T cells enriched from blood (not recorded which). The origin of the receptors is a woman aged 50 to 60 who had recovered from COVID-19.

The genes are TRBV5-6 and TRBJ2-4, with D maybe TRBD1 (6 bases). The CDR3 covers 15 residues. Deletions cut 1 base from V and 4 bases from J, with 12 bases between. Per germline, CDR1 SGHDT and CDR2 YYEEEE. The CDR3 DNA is TGTGCCAGCAGCTTGAGAGGGGGTGGTAAAAACATTCAGTACTTC. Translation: CASSLRGGGKNIQYF.

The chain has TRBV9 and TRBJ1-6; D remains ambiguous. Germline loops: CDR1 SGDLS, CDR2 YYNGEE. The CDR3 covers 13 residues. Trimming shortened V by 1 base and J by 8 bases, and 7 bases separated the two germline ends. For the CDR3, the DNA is TGTGCCAGCAGCGTACTGTCAGATTCACCCCTCCACTTT. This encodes CASSVLSDSPLHF.

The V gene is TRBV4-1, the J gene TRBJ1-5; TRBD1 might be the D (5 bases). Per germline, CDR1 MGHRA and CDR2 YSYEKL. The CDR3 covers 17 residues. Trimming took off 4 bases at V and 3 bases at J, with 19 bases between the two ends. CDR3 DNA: TGCGCCAGCAGCCTACGTTTAGTGCAGGGCTACAATCAGCCCCAGCATTTT. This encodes CASSLRLVQGYNQPQHF.

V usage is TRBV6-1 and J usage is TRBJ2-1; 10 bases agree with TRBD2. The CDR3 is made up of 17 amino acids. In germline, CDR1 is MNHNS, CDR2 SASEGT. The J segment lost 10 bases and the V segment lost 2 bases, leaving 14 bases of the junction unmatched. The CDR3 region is CASSEPSSSGRAGEQFF. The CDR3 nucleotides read TGTGCCAGCAGTGAACCGTCTTCGAGCGGGAGGGCCGGCGAGCAGTTCTTC.

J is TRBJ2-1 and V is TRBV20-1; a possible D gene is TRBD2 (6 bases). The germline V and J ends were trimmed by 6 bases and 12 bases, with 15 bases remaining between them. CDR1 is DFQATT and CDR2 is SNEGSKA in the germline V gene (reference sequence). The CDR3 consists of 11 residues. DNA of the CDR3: TGCAGTGCCCTCATACGGGGGTGGCAGTTCTTC. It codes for CSALIRGWQFF.

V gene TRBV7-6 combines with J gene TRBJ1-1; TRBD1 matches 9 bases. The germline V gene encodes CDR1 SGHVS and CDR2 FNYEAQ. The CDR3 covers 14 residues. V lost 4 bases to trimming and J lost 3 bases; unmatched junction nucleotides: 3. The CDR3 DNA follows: TGTGCCAGCAGCTCACAGGGGGCAGACACTGAAGCTTTCTTT. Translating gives CASSSQGADTEAFF. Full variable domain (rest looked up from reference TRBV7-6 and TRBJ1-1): GAGVSQSPRYKVTKRGQDVALRCDPISGHVSLYWYRQALGQGPEFLTYFNYEAQQDKSGLPNDRFSAERPEGSISTLTIQRTEQRDSAMYRCASSSQGADTEAFFGQGTRLTVV.

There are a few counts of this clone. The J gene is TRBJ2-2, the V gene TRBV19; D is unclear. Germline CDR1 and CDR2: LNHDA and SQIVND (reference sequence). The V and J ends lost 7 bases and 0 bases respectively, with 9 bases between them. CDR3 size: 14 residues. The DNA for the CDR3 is TGTGCCAGTAAACCCACTACGAACACCGGGGAGCTGTTTTTT. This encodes CASKPTTNTGELFF.

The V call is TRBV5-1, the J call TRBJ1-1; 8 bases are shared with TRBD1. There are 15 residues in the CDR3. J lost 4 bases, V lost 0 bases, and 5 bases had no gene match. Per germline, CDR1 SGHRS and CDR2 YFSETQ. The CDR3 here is CASSLAPGGITEAFF. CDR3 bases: TGCGCCAGCAGCTTGGCCCCAGGGGGCATCACTGAAGCTTTCTTT.

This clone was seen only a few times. The CDR3 DNA sequence: TGTGCCAGCAGCCAGGGGACCGCGCCACACTATGGCTACACCTTC. Encoded protein: CASSQGTAPHYGYTF. The chain employs TRBV7-9 and TRBJ1-2, with D possibly TRBD1 on 6 matching bases. The CDR3 totals 15 residues. Trimming took 5 bases from V and 3 from J, leaving 16 bases between them. Germline CDR1 is SEHNR and CDR2 is FQNEAQ (reference sequence). The full variable domain, with the rest looked up from reference TRBV7-9 and TRBJ1-2, is DTGVSQNPRHKITKRGQNVTFRCDPISEHNRLYWYRQTLGQGPEFLTYFQNEAQLEKSRLLSDRFSAERPKGSFSTLEIQRTEQGDSAMYLCASSQGTAPHYGYTFGSGTRLTVV.

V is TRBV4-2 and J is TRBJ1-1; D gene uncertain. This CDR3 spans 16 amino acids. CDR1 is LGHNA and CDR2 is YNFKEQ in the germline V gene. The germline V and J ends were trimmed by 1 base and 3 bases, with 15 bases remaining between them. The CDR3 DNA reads TGTGCCAGCAGCCAAGCCGCCCGGTTGAGGGACACTGAAGCTTTCTTT. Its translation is CASSQAARLRDTEAFF.

The CDR3 DNA reads TGTGCCATCCGGGGGGGTTCTTTGAATGGCTACACCTTC. Amino acid sequence: CAIRGGSLNGYTF. The rearrangement uses TRBV19 and TRBJ1-2; tentative D call: TRBD1 (5 bases). CDR1 and CDR2 (germline): LNHDA, SQIVND (reference sequence). V lost 10 bases and J 6 bases, leaving 18 bases between the germline ends. This CDR3 contains 13 residues.

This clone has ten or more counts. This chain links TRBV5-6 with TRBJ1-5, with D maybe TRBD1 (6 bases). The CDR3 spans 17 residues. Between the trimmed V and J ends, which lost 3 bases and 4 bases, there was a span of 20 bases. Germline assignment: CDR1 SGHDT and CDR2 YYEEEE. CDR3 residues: CASSSLVGQLSNQPQHF. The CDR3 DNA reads TGTGCCAGCAGCTCTCTCGTGGGACAATTGAGTAATCAGCCCCAGCATTTT.

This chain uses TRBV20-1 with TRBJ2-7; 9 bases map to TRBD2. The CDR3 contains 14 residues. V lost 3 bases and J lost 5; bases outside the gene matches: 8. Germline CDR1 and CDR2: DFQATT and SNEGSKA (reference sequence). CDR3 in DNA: TGCAGTGCTAGTACGGCTAGCGGGAACCACGAGCAGTACTTC. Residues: CSASTASGNHEQYF.

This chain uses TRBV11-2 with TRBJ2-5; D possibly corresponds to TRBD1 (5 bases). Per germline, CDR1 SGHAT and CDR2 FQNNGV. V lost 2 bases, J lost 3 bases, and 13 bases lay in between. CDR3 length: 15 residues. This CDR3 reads CASSLYWGSKETQYF. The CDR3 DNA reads TGTGCCAGCAGCTTATATTGGGGCAGTAAAGAGACCCAGTACTTC. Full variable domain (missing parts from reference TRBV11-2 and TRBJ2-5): EAGVAQSPRYKIIEKRQSVAFWCNPISGHATLYWYQQILGQGPKLLIQFQNNGVVDDSQLPKDRFSAERLKGVDSTLKIQPAKLEDSAVYLCASSLYWGSKETQYFGPGTRLLVL.

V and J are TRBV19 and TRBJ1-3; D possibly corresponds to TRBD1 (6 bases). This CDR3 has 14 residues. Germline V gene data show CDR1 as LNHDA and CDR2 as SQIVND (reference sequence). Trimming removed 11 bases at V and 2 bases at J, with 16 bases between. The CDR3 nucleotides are TGTGCCGTAACAGGGCTCTCGGCTGGAAACACCATATATTTT. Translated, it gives CAVTGLSAGNTIYF.

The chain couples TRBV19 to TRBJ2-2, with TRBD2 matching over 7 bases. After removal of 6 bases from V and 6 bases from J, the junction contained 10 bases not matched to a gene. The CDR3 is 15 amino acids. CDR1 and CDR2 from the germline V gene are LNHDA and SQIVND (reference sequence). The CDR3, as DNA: TGTGCCAGTAGCATCGAGCGGGGAAGGGCCGGGGAGCTGTTTTTT. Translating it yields CASSIERGRAGELFF.

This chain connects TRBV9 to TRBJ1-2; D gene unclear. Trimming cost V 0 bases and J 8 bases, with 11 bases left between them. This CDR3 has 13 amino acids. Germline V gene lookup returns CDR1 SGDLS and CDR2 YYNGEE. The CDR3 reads CASSVGGSGGYTF. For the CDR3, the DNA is TGTGCCAGCAGCGTAGGAGGCAGCGGCGGCTACACCTTC.